The clone carrying this T cell receptor beta chain was found a few times. What it binds is unknown. The data belong to a study of T cell responses to AZD1222 COVID-19 vaccine. The table came from immunoSEQ multiplex PCR; TCRdb's copy has only in-frame clones and leaves some out. The sample has roughly 180,000 clones; 90% to 95% are singletons. Germline CDR1 and CDR2: SGHVS and FNYEAQ. The CDR3 runs to 16 residues. The junction had 11 bases not matched to a gene; V was cut back by 2 bases and J by 6 bases. Findings and limits, study-wide: Only a handful of AZD1222 recipients were seropositive at baseline.

The clonotype originates from an adult in good health. The sample was peripheral blood, taken on day 0 of AZD1222 vaccination. The chain uses TRBV7-6 and TRBJ2-7; TRBD2 matches 9 bases. The CDR3 region is CASSLRGAGLAGEQYF. In DNA, the CDR3 is TGTGCCAGCAGCTTACGAGGTGCGGGACTAGCAGGCGAGCAGTACTTC.